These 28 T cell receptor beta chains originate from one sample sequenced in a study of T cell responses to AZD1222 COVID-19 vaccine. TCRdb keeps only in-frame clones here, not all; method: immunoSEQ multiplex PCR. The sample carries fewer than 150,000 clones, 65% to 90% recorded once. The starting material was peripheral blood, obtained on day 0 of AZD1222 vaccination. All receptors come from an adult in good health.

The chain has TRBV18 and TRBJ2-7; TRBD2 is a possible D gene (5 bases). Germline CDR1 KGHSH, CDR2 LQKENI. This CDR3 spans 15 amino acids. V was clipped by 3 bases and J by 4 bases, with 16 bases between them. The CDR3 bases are TGTGCCAGCTCACCTCCCGGCGGGCCCAAGTACGAGCAGTACTTC. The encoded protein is CASSPPGGPKYEQYF.

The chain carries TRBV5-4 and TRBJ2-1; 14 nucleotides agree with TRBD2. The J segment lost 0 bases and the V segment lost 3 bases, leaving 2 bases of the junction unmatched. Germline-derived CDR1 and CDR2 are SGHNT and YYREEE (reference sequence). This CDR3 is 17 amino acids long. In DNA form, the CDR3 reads TGTGCCAGCAGCTCCGGGACTAGCGGGAGCTCCTACAATGAGCAGTTCTTC. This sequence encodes CASSSGTSGSSYNEQFF.

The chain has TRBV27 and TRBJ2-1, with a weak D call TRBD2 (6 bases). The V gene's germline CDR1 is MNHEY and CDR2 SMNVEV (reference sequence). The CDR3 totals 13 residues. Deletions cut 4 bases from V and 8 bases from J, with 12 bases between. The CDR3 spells CASSSAWRDEQFF. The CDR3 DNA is TGTGCCAGCAGTTCCGCTTGGAGGGATGAGCAGTTCTTC.

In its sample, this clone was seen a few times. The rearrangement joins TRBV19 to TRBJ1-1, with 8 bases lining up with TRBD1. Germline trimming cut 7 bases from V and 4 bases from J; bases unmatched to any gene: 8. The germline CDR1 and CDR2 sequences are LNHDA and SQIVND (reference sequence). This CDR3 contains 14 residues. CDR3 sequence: CASTATGVITEAFF. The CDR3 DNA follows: TGTGCCAGTACTGCGACAGGGGTTATCACTGAAGCTTTCTTT.

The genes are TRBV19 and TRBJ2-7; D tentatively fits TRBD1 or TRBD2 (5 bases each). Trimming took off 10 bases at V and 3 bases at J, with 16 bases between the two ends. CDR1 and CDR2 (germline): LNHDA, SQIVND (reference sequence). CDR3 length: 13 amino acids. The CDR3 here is CATAGGLGYEQYF. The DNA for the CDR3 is TGTGCCACCGCTGGGGGTTTAGGCTACGAGCAGTACTTC.

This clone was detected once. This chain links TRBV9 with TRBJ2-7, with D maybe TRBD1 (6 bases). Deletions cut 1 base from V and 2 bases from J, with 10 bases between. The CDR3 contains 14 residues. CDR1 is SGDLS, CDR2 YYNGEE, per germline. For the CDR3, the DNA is TGTGCCAGCAGCGTACAGGGGACCCCCTACGAGCAGTACTTC. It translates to CASSVQGTPYEQYF.

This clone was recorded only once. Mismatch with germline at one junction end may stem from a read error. The CDR3 DNA follows: TGTGCCTCGAGTTGGGGTAACTATGGCTACACCTTC. It encodes CASSWGNYGYTF. V is TRBV30 and J is TRBJ1-2, with D unclear. The CDR3 extends over 12 amino acids. Germline values: CDR1 GTSNPN, CDR2 SVGIG (reference sequence).

In DNA, the CDR3 is TGTGCCAGCAGTTACGGGACAGGGTCCTACGAGCAGTACTTC. Translating gives CASSYGTGSYEQYF. The genes are TRBV27 and TRBJ2-7; 9 bases map to TRBD1. Trimming removed 4 bases from V and 1 base from J; junction bases left unmatched: 2. Germline CDR1 reads MNHEY; CDR2 reads SMNVEV (reference sequence). CDR3 length: 14 amino acids.

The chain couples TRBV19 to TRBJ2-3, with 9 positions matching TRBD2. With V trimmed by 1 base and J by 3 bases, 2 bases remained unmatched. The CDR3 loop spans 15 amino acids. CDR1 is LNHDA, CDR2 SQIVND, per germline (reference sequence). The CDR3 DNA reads TGTGCCAGTAGTATAGTGAGCGGGGGGACAGATACGCAGTATTTT. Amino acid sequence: CASSIVSGGTDTQYF.

The CDR3 protein is CATAVVGQETQYF. The CDR3 bases are TGTGCCACCGCGGTAGTCGGCCAAGAGACCCAGTACTTC. The J gene is TRBJ2-5, the V gene TRBV28; D is unclear. V was trimmed by 10 bases and J by 1 base, leaving 13 bases between them. This CDR3 comprises 13 residues. Germline lookup yields CDR1 MDHEN and CDR2 SYDVKM.

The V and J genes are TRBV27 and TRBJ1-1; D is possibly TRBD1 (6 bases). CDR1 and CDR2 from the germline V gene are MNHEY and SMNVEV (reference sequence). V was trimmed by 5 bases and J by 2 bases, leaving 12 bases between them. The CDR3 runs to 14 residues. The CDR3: CASSPRTANTEAFF. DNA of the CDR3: TGTGCCAGCAGTCCACGGACAGCCAACACTGAAGCTTTCTTT.

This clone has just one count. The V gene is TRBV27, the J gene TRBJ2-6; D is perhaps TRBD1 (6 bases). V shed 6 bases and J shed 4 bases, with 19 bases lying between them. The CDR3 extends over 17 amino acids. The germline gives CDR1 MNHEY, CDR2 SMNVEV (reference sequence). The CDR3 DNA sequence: TGTGCCAGCAGATTAATGTTTCAGGGGCTCGGGGCCAACGTCCTGACTTTC. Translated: CASRLMFQGLGANVLTF.

The CDR3 reads CASSFAGKGYEQYF. The DNA for the CDR3 is TGTGCCAGCAGCTTTGCGGGGAAGGGGTACGAGCAGTACTTC. The gene calls are TRBV7-2 and TRBJ2-7, with D possibly matching TRBD2 (6 bases). This CDR3 region has 14 residues. Germline values: CDR1 SGHTA, CDR2 FQGNSA. Trimming took 3 bases from V and 4 from J, leaving 13 bases between them.

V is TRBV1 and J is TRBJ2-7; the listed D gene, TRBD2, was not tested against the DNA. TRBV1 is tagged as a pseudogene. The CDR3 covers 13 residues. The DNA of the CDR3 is TGCACCAGCAGCCCCAGGAGGGAATACGAGCAGTACTTC. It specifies CTSSPRREYEQYF.

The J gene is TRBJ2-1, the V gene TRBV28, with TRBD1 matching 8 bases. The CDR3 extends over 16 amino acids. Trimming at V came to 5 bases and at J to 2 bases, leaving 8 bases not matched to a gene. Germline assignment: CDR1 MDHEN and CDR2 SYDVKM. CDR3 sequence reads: CASSTRTGRPYNEQFF. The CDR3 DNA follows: TGTGCCAGCAGTACCCGGACAGGGCGACCCTACAATGAGCAGTTCTTC.

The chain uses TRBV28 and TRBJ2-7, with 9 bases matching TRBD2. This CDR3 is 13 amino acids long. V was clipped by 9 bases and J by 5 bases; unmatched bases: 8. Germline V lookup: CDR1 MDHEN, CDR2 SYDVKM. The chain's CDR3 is CASLSGLAHEQYF. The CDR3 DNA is TGTGCCAGTCTATCGGGACTAGCCCACGAGCAGTACTTC.

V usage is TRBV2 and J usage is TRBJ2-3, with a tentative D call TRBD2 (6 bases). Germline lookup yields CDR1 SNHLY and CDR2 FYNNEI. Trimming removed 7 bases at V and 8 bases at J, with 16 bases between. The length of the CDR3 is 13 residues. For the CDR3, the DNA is TGTGCCAGCAACGCGGCCTCCGGGGGTACGCAGTATTTT. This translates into CASNAASGGTQYF.

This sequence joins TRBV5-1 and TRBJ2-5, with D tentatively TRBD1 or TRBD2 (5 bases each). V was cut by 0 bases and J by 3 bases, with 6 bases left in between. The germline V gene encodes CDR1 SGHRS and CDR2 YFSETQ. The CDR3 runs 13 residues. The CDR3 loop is CASSLVGEETQYF. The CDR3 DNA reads TGCGCCAGCAGCTTGGTGGGGGAAGAGACCCAGTACTTC.

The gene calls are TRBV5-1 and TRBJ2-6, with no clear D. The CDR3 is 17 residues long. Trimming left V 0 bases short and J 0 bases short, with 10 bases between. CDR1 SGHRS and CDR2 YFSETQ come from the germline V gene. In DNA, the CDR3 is TGCGCCAGCAGCTTGGAGGGCTCGAGCTCTGGGGCCAACGTCCTGACTTTC. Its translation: CASSLEGSSSGANVLTF.

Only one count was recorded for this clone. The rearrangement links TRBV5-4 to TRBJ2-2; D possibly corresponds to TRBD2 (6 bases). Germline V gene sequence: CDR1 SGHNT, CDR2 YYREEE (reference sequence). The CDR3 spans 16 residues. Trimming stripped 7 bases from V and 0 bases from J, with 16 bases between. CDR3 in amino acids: CASGTPGTPNTGELFF. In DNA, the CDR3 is TGTGCCAGCGGCACGCCCGGGACTCCGAACACCGGGGAGCTGTTTTTT.

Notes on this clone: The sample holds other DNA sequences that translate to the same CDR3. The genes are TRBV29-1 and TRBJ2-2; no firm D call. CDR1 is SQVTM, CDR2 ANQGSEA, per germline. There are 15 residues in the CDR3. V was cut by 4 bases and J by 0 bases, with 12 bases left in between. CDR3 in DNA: TGCAGCGTTGCTCGATCGGATACGAACACCGGGGAGCTGTTTTTT. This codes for CSVARSDTNTGELFF.

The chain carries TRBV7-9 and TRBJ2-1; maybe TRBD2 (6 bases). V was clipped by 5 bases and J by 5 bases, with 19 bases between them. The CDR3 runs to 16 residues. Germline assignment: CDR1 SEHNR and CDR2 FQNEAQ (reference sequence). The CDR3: CASSQLVRTGDNEQFF. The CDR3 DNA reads TGTGCCAGCAGCCAACTCGTCCGAACGGGGGACAATGAGCAGTTCTTC.

The CDR3: CASSPPGESGNTIYF. The CDR3 nucleotides are TGTGCCAGCTCACCACCGGGGGAATCTGGAAACACCATATATTTT. The rearrangement links TRBV18 to TRBJ1-3; D perhaps matches TRBD1 (5 bases). Germline V gene lookup returns CDR1 KGHSH and CDR2 LQKENI. Trimming took 0 bases from V and 1 from J, leaving 7 bases between them. The CDR3 runs 15 residues.

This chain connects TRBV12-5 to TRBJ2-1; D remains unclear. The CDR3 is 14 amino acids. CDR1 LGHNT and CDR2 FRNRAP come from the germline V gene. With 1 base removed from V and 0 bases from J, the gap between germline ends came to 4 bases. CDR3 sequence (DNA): TGTGCTAGTGGTTTGGGGGGCTCCTACAATGAGCAGTTCTTC. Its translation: CASGLGGSYNEQFF.

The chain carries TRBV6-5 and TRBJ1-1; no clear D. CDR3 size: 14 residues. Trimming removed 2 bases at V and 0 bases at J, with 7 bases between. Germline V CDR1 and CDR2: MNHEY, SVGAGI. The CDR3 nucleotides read TGTGCCAGCAGTTACGAGGGCATGAACACTGAAGCTTTCTTT. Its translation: CASSYEGMNTEAFF.

The CDR3 is CASSPFGGHNEQFF. The CDR3 DNA reads TGTGCCAGCTCACCTTTCGGGGGCCACAATGAGCAGTTCTTC. The genes are TRBV18 and TRBJ2-1; TRBD1 or TRBD2 may be the D gene (6 bases each). The V end was cut by 3 bases, the J end by 5 bases, with 11 bases between. This CDR3 has 14 amino acids. CDR1 and CDR2 (germline): KGHSH, LQKENI.

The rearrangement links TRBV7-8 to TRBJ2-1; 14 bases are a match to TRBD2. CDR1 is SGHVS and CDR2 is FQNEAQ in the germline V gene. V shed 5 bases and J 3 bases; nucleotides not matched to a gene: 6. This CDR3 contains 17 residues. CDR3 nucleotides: TGTGCCAGCAGCGAGCGACTAGCGGGAGGGATCTACAATGAGCAGTTCTTC. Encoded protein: CASSERLAGGIYNEQFF.

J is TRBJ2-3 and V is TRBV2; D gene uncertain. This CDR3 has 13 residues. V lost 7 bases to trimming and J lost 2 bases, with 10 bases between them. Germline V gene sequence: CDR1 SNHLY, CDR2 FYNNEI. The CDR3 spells CASKRDFTDTQYF. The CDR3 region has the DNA TGTGCCAGCAAACGAGACTTCACAGATACGCAGTATTTT.